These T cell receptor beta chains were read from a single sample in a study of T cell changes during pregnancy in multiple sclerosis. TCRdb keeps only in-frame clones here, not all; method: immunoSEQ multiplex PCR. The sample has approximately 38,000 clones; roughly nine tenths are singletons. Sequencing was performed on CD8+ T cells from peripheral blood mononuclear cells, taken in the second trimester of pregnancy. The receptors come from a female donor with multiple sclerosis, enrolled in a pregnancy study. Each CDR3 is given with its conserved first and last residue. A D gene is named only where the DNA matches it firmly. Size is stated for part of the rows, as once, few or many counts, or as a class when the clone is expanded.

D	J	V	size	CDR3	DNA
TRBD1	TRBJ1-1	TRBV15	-	CATSSDNHRGMNTEAFF	TGTGCCACCAGCAGCGACAATCACAGGGGTATGAACACTGAAGCTTTCTTT
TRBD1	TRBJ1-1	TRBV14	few	CASSRLQGALAEAFF	TGTGCCAGCAGCCGTCTACAGGGGGCTCTGGCTGAAGCTTTCTTT
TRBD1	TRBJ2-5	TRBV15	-	CATSTRQGETQYF	TGTGCCACCAGCACCAGACAGGGGGAGACCCAGTACTTC
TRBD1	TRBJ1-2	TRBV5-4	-	CASSLARQGDGYTF	TGTGCCAGCAGCTTGGCCAGGCAGGGGGATGGCTACACCTTC
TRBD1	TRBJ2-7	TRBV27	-	CASSVDRVAEQYF	TGTGCCAGCAGTGTAGACAGGGTAGCCGAGCAGTACTTC
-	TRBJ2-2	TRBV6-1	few	CASSAKWQGAGELFF	TGTGCCAGCAGTGCTAAGTGGCAGGGCGCCGGGGAGCTGTTTTTT
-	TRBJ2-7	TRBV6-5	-	CASSYGGTSYEQYF	TGTGCCAGCAGTTACGGCGGGACCTCCTACGAGCAGTACTTC
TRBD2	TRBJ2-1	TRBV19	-	CASRLGGGYNEQFF	TGTGCCAGTCGACTAGGCGGGGGTTACAATGAGCAGTTCTTC
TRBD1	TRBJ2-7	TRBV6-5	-	CASRAPRGNTYEQYF	TGTGCCAGCAGGGCCCCCAGGGGGAATACCTACGAGCAGTACTTC
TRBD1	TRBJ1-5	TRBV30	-	CAWSDTGGRQPQHF	TGTGCCTGGAGCGATACAGGGGGACGACAGCCCCAGCATTTT
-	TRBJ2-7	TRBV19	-	CASSIGHILDYEQYF	TGTGCCAGTAGTATTGGACACATCCTAGACTACGAGCAGTACTTC